This T cell receptor (beta chain) derives from a study of shared clonotypes between healthy human individuals. Study at large: Each donor had three CD4 naive, three CD4 memory, two CD8 naive and one CD8 memory plate.

Study-wide findings and caveats: Incomplete sequencing of sorted subsets was indicated by rarefaction despite large depth.

In replicate PCRs of sorted subsets, around 0.2 ug DNA, roughly 27,000 T cell genomes, was used. Profiling relied on immunoSEQ multiplex PCR, and the TCRdb table lists in-frame clones only, not all of them. The sample carries approximately 2,000,000 clones, around 90% recorded once. The V and J ends lost 9 bases and 0 bases respectively, with 19 bases between them. The CDR3 is made up of 16 amino acids. CDR1 is MDHEN and CDR2 is SYDVKM in the germline V gene. Note on this clone: What it recognizes is unknown.

This receptor was obtained from a man between 18 and 35 years old in good health. Some clones in this sample may be carry-over from other donors' samples. The sequenced sample consisted of naive CD4+ T cells from PBMCs. The subset is: CD45RA+ positively selected. The chain has TRBV28 and TRBJ2-3; possibly TRBD2 for D (6 bases). The DNA of the CDR3 is TGTGCCAGTTGGGTCGGGGGAGGCCCTAGCACAGATACGCAGTATTTT. The encoded protein is CASWVGGGPSTDTQYF.